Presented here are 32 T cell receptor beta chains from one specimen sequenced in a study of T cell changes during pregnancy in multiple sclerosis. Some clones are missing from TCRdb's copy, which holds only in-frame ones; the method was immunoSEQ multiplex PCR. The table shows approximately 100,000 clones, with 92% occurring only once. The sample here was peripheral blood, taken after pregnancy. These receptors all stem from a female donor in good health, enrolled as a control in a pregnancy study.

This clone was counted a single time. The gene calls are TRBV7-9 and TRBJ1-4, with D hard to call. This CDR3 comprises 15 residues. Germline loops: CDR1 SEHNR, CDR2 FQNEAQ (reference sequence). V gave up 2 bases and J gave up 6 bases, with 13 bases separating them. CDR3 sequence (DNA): TGTGCCAGCAGCTTATTAGGCAGTCTAGATGAAAAACTGTTTTTT. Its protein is CASSLLGSLDEKLFF. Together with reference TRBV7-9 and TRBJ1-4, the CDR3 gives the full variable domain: DTGVSQNPRHKITKRGQNVTFRCDPISEHNRLYWYRQTLGQGPEFLTYFQNEAQLEKSRLLSDRFSAERPKGSFSTLEIQRTEQGDSAMYLCASSLLGSLDEKLFFGSGTQLSVL.

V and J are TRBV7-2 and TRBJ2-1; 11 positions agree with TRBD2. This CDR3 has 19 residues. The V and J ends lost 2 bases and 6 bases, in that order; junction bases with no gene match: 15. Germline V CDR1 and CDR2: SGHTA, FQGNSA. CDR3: CASSLRAGTSGLASNEQFF. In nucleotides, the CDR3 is TGTGCCAGCAGCTTAAGGGCCGGGACTAGCGGCCTTGCCTCCAATGAGCAGTTCTTC.

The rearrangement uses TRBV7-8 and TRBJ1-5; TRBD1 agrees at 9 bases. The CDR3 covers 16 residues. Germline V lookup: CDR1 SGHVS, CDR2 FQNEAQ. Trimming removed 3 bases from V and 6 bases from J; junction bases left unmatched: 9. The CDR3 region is CASSFSRTGVSQPQHF. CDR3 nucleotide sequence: TGTGCCAGCAGCTTCAGTAGGACAGGGGTAAGTCAGCCCCAGCATTTT.

CDR3 sequence (DNA): TGTGCCAGCAGTCAGGACTTCGGGGACACTGAAGCTTTCTTT. Translated: CASSQDFGDTEAFF. The chain recombines TRBV28 with TRBJ1-1, with D uncertain. Germline V gene lookup returns CDR1 MDHEN and CDR2 SYDVKM. The CDR3 spans 14 residues. V was cut by 5 bases and J by 3 bases, with 13 bases left in between.

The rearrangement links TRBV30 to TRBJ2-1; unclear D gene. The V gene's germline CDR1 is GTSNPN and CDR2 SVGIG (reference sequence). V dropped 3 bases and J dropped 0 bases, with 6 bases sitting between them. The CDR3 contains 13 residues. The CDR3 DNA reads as TGTGCCTGGAGGCTAGACTCCTACAATGAGCAGTTCTTC. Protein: CAWRLDSYNEQFF.

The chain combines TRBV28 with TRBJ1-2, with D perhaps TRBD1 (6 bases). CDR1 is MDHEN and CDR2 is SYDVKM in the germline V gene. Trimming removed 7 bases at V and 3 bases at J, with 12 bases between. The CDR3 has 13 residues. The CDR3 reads CASTGGRDYGYTF. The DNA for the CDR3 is TGTGCCAGCACCGGGGGGCGCGACTATGGCTACACCTTC.

CDR3 DNA: TGTGCCAGCAGTTCGCCCCAGAACCCCTCTGGAAACACCATATATTTT. It encodes CASSSPQNPSGNTIYF. The chain combines TRBV6-5 with TRBJ1-3; no clear D. Between the trimmed V and J ends, which lost 4 bases and 0 bases, there was a span of 13 bases. The germline V gene has CDR1 MNHEY and CDR2 SVGAGI. This CDR3 spans 16 amino acids.

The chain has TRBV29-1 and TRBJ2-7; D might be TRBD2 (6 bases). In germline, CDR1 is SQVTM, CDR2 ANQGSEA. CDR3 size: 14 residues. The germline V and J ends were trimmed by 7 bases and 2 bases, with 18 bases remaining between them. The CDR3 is CSASPGLPPYEQYF. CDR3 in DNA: TGCAGCGCTAGTCCGGGACTTCCCCCCTACGAGCAGTACTTC.

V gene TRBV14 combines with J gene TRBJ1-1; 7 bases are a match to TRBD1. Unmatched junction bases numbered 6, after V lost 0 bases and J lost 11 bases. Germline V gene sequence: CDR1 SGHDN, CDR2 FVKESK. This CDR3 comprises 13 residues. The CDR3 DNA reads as TGTGCCAGCAGCCAAGATCTGACAGGGCGGGCTTTCTTT. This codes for CASSQDLTGRAFF.

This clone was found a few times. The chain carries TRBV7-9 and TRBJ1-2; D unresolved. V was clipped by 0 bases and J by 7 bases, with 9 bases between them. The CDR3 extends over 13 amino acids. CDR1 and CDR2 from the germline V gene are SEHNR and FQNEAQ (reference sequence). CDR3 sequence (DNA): TGTGCCAGCAGCTTAGCCCGGGTGGCTGGCTACACCTTC. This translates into CASSLARVAGYTF.

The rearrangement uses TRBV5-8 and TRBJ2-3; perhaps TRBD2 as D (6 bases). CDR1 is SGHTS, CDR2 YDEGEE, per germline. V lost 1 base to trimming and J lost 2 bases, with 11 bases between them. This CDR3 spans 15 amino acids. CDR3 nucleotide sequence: TGTGCCAGCAGCTTGCGGGGGTATAACACAGATACGCAGTATTTT. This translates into CASSLRGYNTDTQYF.

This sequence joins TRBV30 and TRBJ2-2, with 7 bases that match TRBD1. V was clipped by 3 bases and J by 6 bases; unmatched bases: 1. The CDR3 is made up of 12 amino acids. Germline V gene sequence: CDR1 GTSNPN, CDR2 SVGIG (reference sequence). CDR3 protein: CAWRQGAGELFF. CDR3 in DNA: TGTGCCTGGAGGCAGGGGGCCGGGGAGCTGTTTTTT.

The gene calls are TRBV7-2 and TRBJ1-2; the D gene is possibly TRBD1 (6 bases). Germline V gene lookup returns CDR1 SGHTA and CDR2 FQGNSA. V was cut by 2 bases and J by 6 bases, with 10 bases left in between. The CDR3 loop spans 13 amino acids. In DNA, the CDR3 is TGTGCCAGCAGCTTACGCAGGGGAGATGGCTACACCTTC. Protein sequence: CASSLRRGDGYTF.

CDR3 nucleotide sequence: TGTGCCAGCAGTCCGCGACAGGGGGGATTACTCGAGCAGTACTTC. Its protein is CASSPRQGGLLEQYF. V usage is TRBV6-5 and J usage is TRBJ2-7; 9 bases fit TRBD1. Germline trimming cut 5 bases from V and 6 bases from J; bases unmatched to any gene: 11. This CDR3 has 15 residues. CDR1 is MNHEY, CDR2 SVGAGI, per germline.

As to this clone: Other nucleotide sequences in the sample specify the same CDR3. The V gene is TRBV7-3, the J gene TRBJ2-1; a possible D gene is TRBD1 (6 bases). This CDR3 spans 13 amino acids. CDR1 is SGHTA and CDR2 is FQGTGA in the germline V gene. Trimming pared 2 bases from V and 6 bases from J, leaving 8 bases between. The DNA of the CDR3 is TGTGCCAGCAGCTTACAAGGGGGCAATGAGCAGTTCTTC. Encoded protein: CASSLQGGNEQFF.

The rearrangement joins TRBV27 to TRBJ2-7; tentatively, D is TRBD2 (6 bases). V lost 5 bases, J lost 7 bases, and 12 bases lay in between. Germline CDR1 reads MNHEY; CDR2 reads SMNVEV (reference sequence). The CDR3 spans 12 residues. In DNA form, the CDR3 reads TGTGCCAGCAGTCCGGCCCGGGGGGAGCAGTACTTC. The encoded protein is CASSPARGEQYF.

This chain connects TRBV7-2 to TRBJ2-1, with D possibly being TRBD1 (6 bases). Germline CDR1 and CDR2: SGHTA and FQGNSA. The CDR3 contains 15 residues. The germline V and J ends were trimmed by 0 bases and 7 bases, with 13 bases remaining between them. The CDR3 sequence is CASSLAGGGRNEQFF. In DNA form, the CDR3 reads TGTGCCAGCAGCTTAGCAGGGGGTGGAAGGAATGAGCAGTTCTTC.

The DNA for the CDR3 is TGTGCCAGCAGTGACGGACAAAACACCGGGGAGCTGTTTTTT. Translation gives CASSDGQNTGELFF. The chain employs TRBV6-4 and TRBJ2-2, with D possibly being TRBD1 (5 bases). The CDR3 contains 14 residues. Trimming took 2 bases from V and 2 from J, leaving 6 bases between them. Germline V gene data show CDR1 as MRHNA and CDR2 as SNTAGT.

The CDR3 sequence: CASSYRGNTGELFF. DNA of the CDR3: TGTGCCAGCAGTTACAGGGGAAACACCGGGGAGCTGTTTTTT. The J gene is TRBJ2-2, the V gene TRBV28; 7 nucleotides match TRBD1. The germline V gene encodes CDR1 MDHEN and CDR2 SYDVKM. The CDR3 runs to 14 residues. Trimming at V came to 4 bases and at J to 2 bases, leaving 1 base not matched to a gene.

The CDR3 DNA reads as TGTGCCAGCAGAAGACAGGGGGGGAACAATCAGCCCCAGCATTTT. Amino acids: CASRRQGGNNQPQHF. J is TRBJ1-5 and V is TRBV28; the match to TRBD1 covers 9 bases. Germline V gene sequence: CDR1 MDHEN, CDR2 SYDVKM. The J segment lost 3 bases and the V segment lost 6 bases, leaving 6 bases of the junction unmatched. The CDR3 covers 15 residues.

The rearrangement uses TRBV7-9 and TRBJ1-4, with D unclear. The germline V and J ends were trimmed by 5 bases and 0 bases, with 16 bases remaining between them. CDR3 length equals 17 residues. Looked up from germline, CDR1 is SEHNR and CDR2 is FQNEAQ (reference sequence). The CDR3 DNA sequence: TGTGCCAGCAGCCCACCCCGAGTAGTTGCAACTAATGAAAAACTGTTTTTT. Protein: CASSPPRVVATNEKLFF.

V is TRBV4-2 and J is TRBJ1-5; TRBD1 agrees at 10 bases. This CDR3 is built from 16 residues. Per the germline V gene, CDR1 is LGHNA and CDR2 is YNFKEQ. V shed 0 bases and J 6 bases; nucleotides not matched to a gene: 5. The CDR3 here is CASSQDLGQGVQPQHF. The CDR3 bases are TGTGCCAGCAGCCAAGACCTCGGACAGGGGGTTCAGCCCCAGCATTTT.

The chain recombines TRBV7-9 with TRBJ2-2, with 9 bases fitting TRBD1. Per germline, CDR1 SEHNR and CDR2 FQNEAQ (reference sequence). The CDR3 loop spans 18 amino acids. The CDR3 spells CAGRPDPDRGIITGELFF. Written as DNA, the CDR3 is TGTGCTGGGCGCCCCGACCCTGACAGGGGGATAATCACCGGGGAGCTGTTTTTT.

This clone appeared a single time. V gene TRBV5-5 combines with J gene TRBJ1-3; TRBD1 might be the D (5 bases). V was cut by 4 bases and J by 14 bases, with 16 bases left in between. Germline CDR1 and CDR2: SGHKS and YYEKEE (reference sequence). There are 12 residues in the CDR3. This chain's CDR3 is CASSRGSGFLYF. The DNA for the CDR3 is TGTGCCAGCAGCCGGGGGTCGGGATTTCTATATTTT.

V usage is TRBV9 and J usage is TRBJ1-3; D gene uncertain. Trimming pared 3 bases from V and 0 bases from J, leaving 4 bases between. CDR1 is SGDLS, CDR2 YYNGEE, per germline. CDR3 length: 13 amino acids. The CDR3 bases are TGTGCCAGCAGCGATTACTCTGGAAACACCATATATTTT. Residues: CASSDYSGNTIYF.

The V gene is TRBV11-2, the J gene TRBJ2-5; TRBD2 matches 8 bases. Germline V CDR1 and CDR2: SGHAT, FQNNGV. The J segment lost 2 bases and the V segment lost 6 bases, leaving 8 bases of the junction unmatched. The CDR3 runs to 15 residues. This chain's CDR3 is CASRNPSGGQETQYF. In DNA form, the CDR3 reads TGTGCCAGCAGGAACCCCTCGGGGGGGCAAGAGACCCAGTACTTC.

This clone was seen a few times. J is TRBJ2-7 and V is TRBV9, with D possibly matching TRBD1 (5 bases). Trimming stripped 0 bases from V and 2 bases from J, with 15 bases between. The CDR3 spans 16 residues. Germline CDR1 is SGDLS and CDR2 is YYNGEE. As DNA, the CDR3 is TGTGCCAGCAGCGTAGCTACAGGCCCCCCGGCCTACGAGCAGTACTTC. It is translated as CASSVATGPPAYEQYF. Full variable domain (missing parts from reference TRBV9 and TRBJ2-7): DSGVTQTPKHLITATGQRVTLRCSPRSGDLSVYWYQQSLDQGLQFLIQYYNGEERAKGNILERFSAQQFPDLHSELNLSSLELGDSALYFCASSVATGPPAYEQYFGPGTRLTVT.

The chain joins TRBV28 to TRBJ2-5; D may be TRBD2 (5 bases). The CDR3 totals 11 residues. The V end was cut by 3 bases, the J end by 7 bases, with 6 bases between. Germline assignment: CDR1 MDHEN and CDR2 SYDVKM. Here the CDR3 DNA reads TGTGCCAGCAGTTTCGAGGGGACCCAGTACTTC. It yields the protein CASSFEGTQYF.

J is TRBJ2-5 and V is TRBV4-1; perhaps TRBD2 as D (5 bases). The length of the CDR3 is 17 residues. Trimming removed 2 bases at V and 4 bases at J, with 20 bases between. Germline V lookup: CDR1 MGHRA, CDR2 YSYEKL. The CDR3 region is CASSQTSLASYGETQYF. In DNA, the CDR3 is TGCGCCAGCAGCCAAACTAGTCTCGCTAGTTACGGAGAGACCCAGTACTTC.

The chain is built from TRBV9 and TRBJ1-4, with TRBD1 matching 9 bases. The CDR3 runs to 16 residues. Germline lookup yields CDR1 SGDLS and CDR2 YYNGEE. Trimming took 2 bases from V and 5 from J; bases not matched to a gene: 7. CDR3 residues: CASSVFPGTGNEKLFF. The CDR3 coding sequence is TGTGCCAGCAGCGTCTTCCCCGGGACAGGGAATGAAAAACTGTTTTTT. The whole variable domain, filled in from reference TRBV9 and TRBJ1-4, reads DSGVTQTPKHLITATGQRVTLRCSPRSGDLSVYWYQQSLDQGLQFLIQYYNGEERAKGNILERFSAQQFPDLHSELNLSSLELGDSALYFCASSVFPGTGNEKLFFGSGTQLSVL.

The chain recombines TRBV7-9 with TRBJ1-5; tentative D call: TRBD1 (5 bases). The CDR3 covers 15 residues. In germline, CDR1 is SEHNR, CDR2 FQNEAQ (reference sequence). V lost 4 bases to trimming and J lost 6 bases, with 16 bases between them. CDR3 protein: CASSSTTGGAQPQHF. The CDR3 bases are TGTGCCAGCAGCTCAACGACGGGGGGAGCTCAGCCCCAGCATTTT.

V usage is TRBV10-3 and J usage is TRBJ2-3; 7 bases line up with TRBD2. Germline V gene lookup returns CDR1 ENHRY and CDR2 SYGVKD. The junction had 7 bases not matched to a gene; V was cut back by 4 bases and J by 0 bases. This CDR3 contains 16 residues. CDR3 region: CAISVGSGTSTDTQYF. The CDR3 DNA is TGTGCCATCAGTGTAGGGAGCGGGACTAGCACAGATACGCAGTATTTT.